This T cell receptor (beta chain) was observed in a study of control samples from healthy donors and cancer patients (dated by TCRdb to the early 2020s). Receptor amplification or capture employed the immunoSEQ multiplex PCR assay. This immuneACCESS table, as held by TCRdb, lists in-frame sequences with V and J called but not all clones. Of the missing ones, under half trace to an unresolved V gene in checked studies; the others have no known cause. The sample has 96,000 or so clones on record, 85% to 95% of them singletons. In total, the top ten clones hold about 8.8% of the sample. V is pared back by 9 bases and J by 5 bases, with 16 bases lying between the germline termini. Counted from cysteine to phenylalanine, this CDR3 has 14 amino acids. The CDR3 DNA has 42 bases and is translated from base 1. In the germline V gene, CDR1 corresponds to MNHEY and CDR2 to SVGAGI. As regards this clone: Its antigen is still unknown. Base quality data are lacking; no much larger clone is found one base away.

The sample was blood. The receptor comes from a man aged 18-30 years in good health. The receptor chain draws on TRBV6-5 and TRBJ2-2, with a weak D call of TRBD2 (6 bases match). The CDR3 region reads CASAPGLRTGELFF. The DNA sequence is TGTGCCAGTGCACCGGGACTGAGGACCGGGGAGCTGTTTTTT.